This T cell receptor beta chain was documented in a study of blood T cell repertoires in COVID-19. Study details: From the United States, Italy and Spain came samples of acute and convalescent COVID-19.

The CDR3 length is 14 residues. Per the germline V gene, CDR1 is MNHEY and CDR2 is SVGEGT. The V end was cut by 5 bases, the J end by 4 bases, with 14 bases between. Which cohort a participant joined came from the clinical history participants gave. Per the authors' pipeline: Nucleated cell number was recorded as an estimate derived from reference gene primer amplification. Here immunoSEQ multiplex PCR was the method, and the copy in TCRdb shows in-frame clones only, minus some. That table supplies the V and J calls and clone size; D and trimming were determined from the DNA. The sample consists of a few hundred thousand clones, approximately 90% of them appearing once.

What was sequenced was PBMCs or T cells enriched from blood (not recorded which). The TCR originated in a woman aged 55-69 years who had recovered from COVID-19. V gene TRBV6-2 or TRBV6-3 combines with J gene TRBJ2-5, with D maybe TRBD1 (7 bases). Here the CDR3 reads CASSLYRGGETQYF. DNA for the CDR3: TGTGCCAGCAGTCTCTACAGGGGAGGAGAGACCCAGTACTTC.